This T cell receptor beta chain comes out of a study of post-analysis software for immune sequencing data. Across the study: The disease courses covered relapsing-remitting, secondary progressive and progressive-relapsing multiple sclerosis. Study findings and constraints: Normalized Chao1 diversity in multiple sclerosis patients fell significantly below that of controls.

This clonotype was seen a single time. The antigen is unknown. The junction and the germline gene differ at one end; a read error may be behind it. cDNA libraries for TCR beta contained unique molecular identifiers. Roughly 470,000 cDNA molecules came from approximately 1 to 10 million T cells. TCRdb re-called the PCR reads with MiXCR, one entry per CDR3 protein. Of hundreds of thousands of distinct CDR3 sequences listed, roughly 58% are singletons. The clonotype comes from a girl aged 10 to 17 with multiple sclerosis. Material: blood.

In nucleotides, the CDR3 is TGCGCCAGCAGCTTGACTAGCTCCAACGAGCAGTACTTC. Protein sequence: CASSLTSSNEQYF. This chain links TRBV5-1 with TRBJ2-7, with D possibly TRBD2 on 6 matching bases. Germline V gene data show CDR1 as SGHRS and CDR2 as YFSETQ. This CDR3 is built from 13 residues.